The TCR beta chain described here comes from a study of blood T cell repertoires in COVID-19. Study-level information: Acute and convalescent COVID-19 samples came from the United States, Italy and Spain.

Original data processing: It was from reference gene primer amplification that nucleated cell counts were estimated. Method: immunoSEQ multiplex PCR; TCRdb's copy keeps in-frame clones and lacks some. From that table come the V and J calls and clone size; the DNA was used to work out D and trimming. The sample lists approximately 360,000 clones, 90% occurring once. This clone was observed once. V dropped 3 bases and J dropped 4; count of bases not matched to a gene: 3. Germline CDR1 and CDR2: LNHDA and SQIVND (reference sequence). The CDR3 has 14 residues. This rearrangement joins TRBV19 to TRBJ1-1; 9 bases align to TRBD1. This receptor was taken from a man between 18 and 29 years old with active or convalescent COVID-19. Sequenced input: peripheral blood. CDR3 residues: CASSMGQGGTEAFF. The CDR3 bases are TGTGCCAGTAGTATGGGACAGGGAGGCACTGAAGCTTTCTTT.